The clone carrying this T cell receptor beta chain was seen a few times. No antigen is known for it. TCRdb re-analysed the 5' RACE reads in MiXCR, keeping a single row per CDR3 protein. The sample includes approximately 600,000 distinct CDR3 sequences, roughly an eighth seen only once; the top ten take just under 15%. The CDR3 covers 16 residues. The data belong to a study of T cells after yellow fever vaccination. As for the study in general: Fractions containing few cells were prepared with SMART-Seq v4 Ultra Low Input. Whole-study findings and limits: Post-booster samples contained most primary-vaccination clones (approximately 97% CD4, about 85% CD8).

The chain combines TRBV21-1 with TRBJ2-2. TRBV21-1 is a recognized pseudogene. This TCR was sampled from a man aged 25 to 40 who received the YFV17D yellow fever vaccine. The sample in question was PBMCs, obtained on the day of the yellow fever booster vaccination. The CDR3 sequence: CASSKAQPTNTGELFF. Here the CDR3 DNA reads TGTGCCAGCAGCAAAGCCCAACCCACCAACACCGGGGAGCTGTTTTTT.